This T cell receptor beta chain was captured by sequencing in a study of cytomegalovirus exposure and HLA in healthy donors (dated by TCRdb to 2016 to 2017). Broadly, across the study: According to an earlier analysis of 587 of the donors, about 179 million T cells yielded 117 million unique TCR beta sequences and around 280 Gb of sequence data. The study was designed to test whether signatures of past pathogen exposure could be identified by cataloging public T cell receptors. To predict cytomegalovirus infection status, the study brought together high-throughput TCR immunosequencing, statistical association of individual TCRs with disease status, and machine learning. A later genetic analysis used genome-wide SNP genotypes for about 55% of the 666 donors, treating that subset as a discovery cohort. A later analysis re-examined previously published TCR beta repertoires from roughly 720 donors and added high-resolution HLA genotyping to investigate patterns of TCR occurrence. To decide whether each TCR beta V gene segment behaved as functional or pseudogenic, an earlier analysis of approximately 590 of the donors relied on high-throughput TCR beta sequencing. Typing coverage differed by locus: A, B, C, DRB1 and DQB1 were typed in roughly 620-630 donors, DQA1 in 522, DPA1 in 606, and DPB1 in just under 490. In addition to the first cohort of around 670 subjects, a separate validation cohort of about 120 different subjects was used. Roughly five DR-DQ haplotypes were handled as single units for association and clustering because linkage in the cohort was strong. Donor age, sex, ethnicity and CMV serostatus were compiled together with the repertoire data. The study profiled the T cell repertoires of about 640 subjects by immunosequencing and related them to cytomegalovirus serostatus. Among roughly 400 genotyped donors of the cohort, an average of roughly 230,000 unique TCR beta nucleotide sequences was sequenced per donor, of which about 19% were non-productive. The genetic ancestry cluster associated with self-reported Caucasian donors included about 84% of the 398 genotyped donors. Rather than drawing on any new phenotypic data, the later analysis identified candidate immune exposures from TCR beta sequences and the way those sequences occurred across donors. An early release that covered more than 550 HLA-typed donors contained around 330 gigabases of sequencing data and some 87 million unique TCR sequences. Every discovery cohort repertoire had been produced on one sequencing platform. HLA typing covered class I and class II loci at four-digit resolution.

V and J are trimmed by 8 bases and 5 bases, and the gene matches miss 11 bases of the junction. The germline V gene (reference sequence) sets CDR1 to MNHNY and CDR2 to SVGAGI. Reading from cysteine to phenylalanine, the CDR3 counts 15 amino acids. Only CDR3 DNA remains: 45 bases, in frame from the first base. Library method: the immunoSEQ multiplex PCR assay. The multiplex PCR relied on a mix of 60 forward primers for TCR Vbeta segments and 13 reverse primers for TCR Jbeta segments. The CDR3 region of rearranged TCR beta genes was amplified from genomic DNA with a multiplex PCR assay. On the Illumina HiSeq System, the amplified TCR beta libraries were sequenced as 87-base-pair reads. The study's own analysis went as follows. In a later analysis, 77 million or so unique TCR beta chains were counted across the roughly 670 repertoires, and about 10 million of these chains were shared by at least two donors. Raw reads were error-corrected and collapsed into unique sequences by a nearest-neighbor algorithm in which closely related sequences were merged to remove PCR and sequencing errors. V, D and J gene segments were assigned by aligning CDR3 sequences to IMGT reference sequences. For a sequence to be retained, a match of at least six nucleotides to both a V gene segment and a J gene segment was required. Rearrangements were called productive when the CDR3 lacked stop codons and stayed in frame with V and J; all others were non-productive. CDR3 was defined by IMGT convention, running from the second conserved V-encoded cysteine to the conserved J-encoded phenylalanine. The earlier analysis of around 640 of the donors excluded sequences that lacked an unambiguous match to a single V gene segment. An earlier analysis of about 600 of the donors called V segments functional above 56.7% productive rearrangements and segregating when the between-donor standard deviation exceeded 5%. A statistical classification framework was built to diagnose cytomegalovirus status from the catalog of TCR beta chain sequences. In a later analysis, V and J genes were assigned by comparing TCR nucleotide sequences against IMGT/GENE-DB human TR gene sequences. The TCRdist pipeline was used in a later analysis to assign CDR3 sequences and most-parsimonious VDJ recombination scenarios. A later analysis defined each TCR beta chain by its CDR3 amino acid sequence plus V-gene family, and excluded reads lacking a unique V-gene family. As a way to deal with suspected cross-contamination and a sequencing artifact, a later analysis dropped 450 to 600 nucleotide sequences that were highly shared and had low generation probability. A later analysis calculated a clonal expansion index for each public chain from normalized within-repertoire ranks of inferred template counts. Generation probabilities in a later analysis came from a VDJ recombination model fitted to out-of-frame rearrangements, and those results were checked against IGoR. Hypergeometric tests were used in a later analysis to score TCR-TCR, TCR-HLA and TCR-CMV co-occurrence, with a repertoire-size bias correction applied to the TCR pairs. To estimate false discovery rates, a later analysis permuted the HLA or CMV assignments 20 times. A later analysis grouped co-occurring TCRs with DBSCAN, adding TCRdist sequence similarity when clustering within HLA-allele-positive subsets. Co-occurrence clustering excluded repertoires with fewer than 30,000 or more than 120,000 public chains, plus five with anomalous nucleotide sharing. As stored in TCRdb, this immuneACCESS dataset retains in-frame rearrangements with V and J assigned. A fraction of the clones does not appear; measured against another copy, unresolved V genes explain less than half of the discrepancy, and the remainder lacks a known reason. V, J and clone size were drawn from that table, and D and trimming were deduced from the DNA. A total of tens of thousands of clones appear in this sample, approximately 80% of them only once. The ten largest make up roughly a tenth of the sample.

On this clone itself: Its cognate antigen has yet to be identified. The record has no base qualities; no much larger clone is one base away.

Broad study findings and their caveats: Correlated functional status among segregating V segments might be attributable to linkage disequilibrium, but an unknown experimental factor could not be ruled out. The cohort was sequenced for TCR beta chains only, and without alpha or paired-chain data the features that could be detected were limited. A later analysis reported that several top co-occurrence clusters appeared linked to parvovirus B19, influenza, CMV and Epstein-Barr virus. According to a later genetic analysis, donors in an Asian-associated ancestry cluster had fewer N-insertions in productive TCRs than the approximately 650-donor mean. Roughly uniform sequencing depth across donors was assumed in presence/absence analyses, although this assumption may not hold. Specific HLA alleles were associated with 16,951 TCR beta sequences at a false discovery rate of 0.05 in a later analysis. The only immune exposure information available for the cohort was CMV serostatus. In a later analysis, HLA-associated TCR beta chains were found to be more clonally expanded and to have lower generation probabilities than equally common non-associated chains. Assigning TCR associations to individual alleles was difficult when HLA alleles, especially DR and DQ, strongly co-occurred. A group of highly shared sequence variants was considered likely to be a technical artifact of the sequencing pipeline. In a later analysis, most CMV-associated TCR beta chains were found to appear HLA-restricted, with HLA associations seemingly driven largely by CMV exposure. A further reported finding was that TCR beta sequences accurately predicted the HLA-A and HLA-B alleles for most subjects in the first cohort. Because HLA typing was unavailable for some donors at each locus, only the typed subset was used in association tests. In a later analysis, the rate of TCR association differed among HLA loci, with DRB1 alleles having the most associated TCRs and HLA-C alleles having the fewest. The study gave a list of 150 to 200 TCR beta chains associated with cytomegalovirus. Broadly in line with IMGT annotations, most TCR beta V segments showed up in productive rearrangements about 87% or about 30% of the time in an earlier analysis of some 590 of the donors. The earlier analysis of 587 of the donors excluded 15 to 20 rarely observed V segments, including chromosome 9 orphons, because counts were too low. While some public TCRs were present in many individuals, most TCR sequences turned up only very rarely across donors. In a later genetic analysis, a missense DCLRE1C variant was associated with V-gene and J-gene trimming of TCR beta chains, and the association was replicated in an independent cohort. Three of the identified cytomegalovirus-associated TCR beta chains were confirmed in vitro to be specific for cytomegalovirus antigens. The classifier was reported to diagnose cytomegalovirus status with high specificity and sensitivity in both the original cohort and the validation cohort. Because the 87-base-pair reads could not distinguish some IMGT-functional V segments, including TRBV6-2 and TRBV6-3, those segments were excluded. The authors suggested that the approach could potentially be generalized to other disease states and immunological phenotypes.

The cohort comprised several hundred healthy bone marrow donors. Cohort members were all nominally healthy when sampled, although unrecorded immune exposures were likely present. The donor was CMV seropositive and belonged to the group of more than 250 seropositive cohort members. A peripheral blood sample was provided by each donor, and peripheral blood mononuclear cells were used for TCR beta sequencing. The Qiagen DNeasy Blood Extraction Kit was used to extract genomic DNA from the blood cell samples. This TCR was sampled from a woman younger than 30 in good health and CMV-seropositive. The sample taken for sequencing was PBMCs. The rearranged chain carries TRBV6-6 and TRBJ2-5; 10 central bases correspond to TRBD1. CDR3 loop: CASGRQGAIRETQYF. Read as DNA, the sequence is TGTGCCAGCGGCAGACAGGGGGCTATTAGGGAGACCCAGTACTTC.